The rows below give T cell receptor beta chains drawn from one sample of a study of CD8+CD57+ T cells in acquired aplastic anemia. TCRdb re-analysed the reads in MiXCR, keeping a single row per CDR3 protein. The sample gives about 260,000 distinct CDR3 sequences, 82% of which show up once; 42% is in the top ten. Sequenced material: sorted CD4+, CD8+, or CD8+CD57+ T cells (not recorded which) from PBMCs. The receptor set was obtained from a human donor with aplastic anemia. The CDR3 runs from the conserved cysteine through the conserved F or W. Fields, in order: clone size, V gene, J gene, CDR3 protein. Clone size appears in some rows only: once, few, many, or a class for an expanded clone.

-,TRBV7-9,TRBJ2-5,CASSIDRRGETQYF
-,TRBV2,TRBJ2-1,CASGDGGADTQDVDFF
few,TRBV11-3,TRBJ2-1,CASSFERRGGSDEQFF
-,TRBV5-1,TRBJ1-3,CASSSGRGGGNTIYF
-,TRBV7-9,TRBJ2-3,CASSLAGGRGREDF
-,TRBV29-1,TRBJ1-1,CSGDRNTEAFF
-,TRBV7-9,TRBJ1-1,CASSETSARKTEDFF
-,TRBV5-4,TRBJ2-3,CASSFGLSTDTQYF
-,TRBV12-3/TRBV12-4,TRBJ1-1,CASRRSGGGQDEAFF
-,TRBV7-9,TRBJ2-2,CASSLARLIRGELFF
-,TRBV7-6,TRBJ1-1,CASSLDLTQYTEAFF
-,TRBV7-2,TRBJ1-2,CASSLAGGPIGGYTF
-,TRBV11-3,TRBJ2-1,CASSLQRTGGGDEQFF
-,TRBV2,TRBJ1-1,CASSVGQGVAAFF
-,TRBV25-1,TRBJ2-7,CASSEGNKGIYEQYF
-,TRBV4-1,TRBJ2-1,CASSLRQGLNNEQFF
-,TRBV7-9,TRBJ2-1,CASSHEGGGGHDEQFF
once,TRBV10-3,TRBJ2-1,CAISDVRGGSAEQFF
once,TRBV7-9,TRBJ1-6,CASSFDYNSPLHF
once,TRBV2,TRBJ2-5,CATRGGGTEETQYF
few,TRBV7-9,TRBJ2-3,CASSLAGSSGANVF
-,TRBV11-3,TRBJ2-5,CASSAVLTAQYF
-,TRBV20-1,TRBJ2-7,CSARLGAWEQYF
-,TRBV7-8,TRBJ1-1,CASRIGGGHDTF
-,TRBV9,TRBJ2-5,CASSGGGGGADQYF